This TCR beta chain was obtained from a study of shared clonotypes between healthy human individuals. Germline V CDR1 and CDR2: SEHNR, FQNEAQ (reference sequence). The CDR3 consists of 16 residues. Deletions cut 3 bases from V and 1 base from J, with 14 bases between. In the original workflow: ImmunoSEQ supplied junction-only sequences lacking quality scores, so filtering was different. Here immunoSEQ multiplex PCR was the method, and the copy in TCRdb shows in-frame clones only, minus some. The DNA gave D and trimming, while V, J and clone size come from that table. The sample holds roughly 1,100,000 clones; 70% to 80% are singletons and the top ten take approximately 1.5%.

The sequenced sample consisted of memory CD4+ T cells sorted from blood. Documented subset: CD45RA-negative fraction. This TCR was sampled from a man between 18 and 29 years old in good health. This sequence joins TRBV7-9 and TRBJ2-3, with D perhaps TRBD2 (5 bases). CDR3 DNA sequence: TGTGCCAGCAGCTTGGGAGAGGGTCCCGGCACAGATACGCAGTATTTT. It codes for CASSLGEGPGTDTQYF.